Here is one T cell receptor (beta chain) with its context. The sample comes from a study of T-cell memory formation after mild COVID-19. TCRdb analysed the 5' RACE reads with MiXCR anew, one entry per CDR3 protein. The sample lists about 140,000 distinct CDR3 sequences, 13% to 15% occurring once. J lost 2 bases, V lost 6 bases, and 5 bases had no gene match. Per the germline V gene, CDR1 is LNHDA and CDR2 is SQIVND (reference sequence). This CDR3 has 15 residues. Material for sequencing was PBMCs or a T cell subset sorted from them (not recorded which). This TCR was recovered from an adult woman who had mild COVID-19 (a few samples of this study predate the infection). Cell type and time point are not known. This chain joins TRBV19 and TRBJ2-5, with 11 bases matching TRBD2. CDR3 in amino acids: CASSLGTSGQETQYF. CDR3 coding DNA: TGTGCCAGTAGCCTTGGGACTAGCGGTCAAGAGACCCAGTACTTC.